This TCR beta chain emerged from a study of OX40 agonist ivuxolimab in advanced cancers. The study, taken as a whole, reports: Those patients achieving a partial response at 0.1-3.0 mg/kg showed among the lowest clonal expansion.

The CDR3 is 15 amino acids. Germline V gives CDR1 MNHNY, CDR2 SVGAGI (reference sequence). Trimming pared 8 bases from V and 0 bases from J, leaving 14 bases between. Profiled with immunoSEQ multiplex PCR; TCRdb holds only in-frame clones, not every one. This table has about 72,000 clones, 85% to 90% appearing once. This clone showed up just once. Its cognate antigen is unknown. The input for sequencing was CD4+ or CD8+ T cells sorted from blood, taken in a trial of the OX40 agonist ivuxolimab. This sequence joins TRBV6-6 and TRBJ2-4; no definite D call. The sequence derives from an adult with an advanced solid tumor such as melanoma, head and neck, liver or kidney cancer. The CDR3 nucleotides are TGTGCCAGCCGTTCCGAAAGTCTAGCCAAAAACATTCAGTACTTC. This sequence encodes CASRSESLAKNIQYF.